The 14 T cell receptor beta chains below come from one sample, sequenced in a study of blood T cell repertoires in COVID-19. Only in-frame clones appear in the TCRdb table, and some are missing; sequencing was by immunoSEQ multiplex PCR. The profile shows 150,000 to 180,000 clones, around 85% of them singletons. The specimen sequenced was peripheral blood. Source of these receptors: a man aged 55 to 69 with COVID-19, enrolled during active disease.

This clone appeared once. This chain joins TRBV2 and TRBJ2-2; TRBD2 matches at 11 bases. Germline trimming cut 6 bases from V and 4 bases from J; bases unmatched to any gene: 13. This CDR3 comprises 18 residues. Per germline, CDR1 SNHLY and CDR2 FYNNEI. The CDR3: CASSPSVGGTSGTGELFF. The DNA for the CDR3 is TGTGCCAGCAGCCCCTCCGTGGGAGGGACTAGCGGCACCGGGGAGCTGTTTTTT.

This chain links TRBV11-2 with TRBJ1-5; maybe TRBD1 (6 bases). Germline loops: CDR1 SGHAT, CDR2 FQNNGV. V shed 1 base and J shed 3 bases, with 13 bases lying between them. CDR3 length: 16 amino acids. The CDR3 coding sequence is TGTGCCAGCAGCTTAGTGGGGGGGGGCATCAATCAGCCCCAGCATTTT. Translation gives CASSLVGGGINQPQHF.

The J gene is TRBJ1-5, the V gene TRBV29-1; D is unresolved. Germline V CDR1 and CDR2: SQVTM, ANQGSEA. V was shortened by 0 bases and J by 6 bases, with 12 bases between the two germline ends. This CDR3 is built from 14 residues. Here the CDR3 DNA reads TGCAGCGTTGAAGATCAAGCGACTGGTCAGCCCCAGCATTTT. It specifies CSVEDQATGQPQHF.

In the case of this clone: This sample also contains other DNA sequences that code for the same CDR3. The V and J genes are TRBV18 and TRBJ1-2, with 9 bases aligning to TRBD1. The germline gives CDR1 KGHSH, CDR2 LQKENI. V trimming: 4 bases; J trimming: 2 bases; junction bases outside the gene matches: 2. CDR3 length equals 14 residues. This chain's CDR3 is CASSQGQGNYGYTF. CDR3 DNA sequence: TGTGCCAGCTCACAGGGACAGGGAAACTATGGCTACACCTTC.

This rearrangement joins TRBV7-9 to TRBJ2-5; a weak D match, TRBD2 (6 bases). The V gene's germline CDR1 is SEHNR and CDR2 FQNEAQ (reference sequence). This CDR3 comprises 17 residues. Trimming removed 2 bases at V and 4 bases at J, with 20 bases between. CDR3 in DNA: TGTGCCAGCAGCTTAAGGGGCCGGGGGTCCGGGGGAGAGACCCAGTACTTC. Protein sequence: CASSLRGRGSGGETQYF.

This rearrangement joins TRBV9 to TRBJ2-7; D is possibly TRBD1 (5 bases). The germline V and J ends were trimmed by 4 bases and 3 bases, with 17 bases remaining between them. CDR1 is SGDLS, CDR2 YYNGEE, per germline. This CDR3 region has 15 residues. In DNA form, the CDR3 reads TGTGCCAGCAGCCTATCAGACTCAGGGATCTACGAGCAGTACTTC. Translating it yields CASSLSDSGIYEQYF.

This clone was recorded once. The V call is TRBV6-5, the J call TRBJ1-5, with a possible D match to TRBD1 (6 bases). Trimming took off 5 bases at V and 3 bases at J, with 14 bases between the two ends. Germline lookup yields CDR1 MNHEY and CDR2 SVGAGI. The CDR3 is 15 residues long. For the CDR3, the DNA is TGTGCCAGCAGTACCCGAGGGGGATACAATCAGCCCCAGCATTTT. As protein: CASSTRGGYNQPQHF.

V usage is TRBV15 and J usage is TRBJ1-5, with D unclear. The CDR3 has 12 amino acids. CDR1 LNHNV and CDR2 YYDKDF come from the germline V gene (reference sequence). The germline V and J ends were trimmed by 0 bases and 11 bases, with 8 bases remaining between them. CDR3 amino acids: CATSRDYGAQHF. In DNA, the CDR3 is TGTGCCACCAGCAGAGATTACGGGGCCCAGCATTTT.

This chain uses TRBV4-2 with TRBJ1-1; D unresolved. CDR1 is LGHNA, CDR2 YNFKEQ, per germline. Trimming took 0 bases from V and 1 from J, leaving 9 bases between them. The CDR3 totals 15 residues. CDR3 in amino acids: CASSQDRLTNTEAFF. DNA for the CDR3: TGTGCCAGCAGCCAAGATCGACTTACGAACACTGAAGCTTTCTTT.

The CDR3 reads CASTPPAQDIGNTIYF. In DNA form, the CDR3 reads TGTGCCAGCACTCCCCCTGCACAGGACATAGGAAACACCATATATTTT. The chain combines TRBV7-9 with TRBJ1-3; a possible D gene is TRBD1 (5 bases). This CDR3 comprises 16 residues. Trimming left V 7 bases short and J 4 bases short, with 20 bases between. The germline V gene has CDR1 SEHNR and CDR2 FQNEAQ (reference sequence).

The chain has TRBV19 and TRBJ2-7; maybe TRBD2 (5 bases). This CDR3 comprises 15 residues. CDR1 is LNHDA, CDR2 SQIVND, per germline (reference sequence). V shed 6 bases and J shed 0 bases, with 15 bases lying between them. Written as DNA, the CDR3 is TGTGCCAGTAGCCCCGCTAGCTTCGGCTCCTACGAGCAGTACTTC. This translates into CASSPASFGSYEQYF.

The chain is built from TRBV28 and TRBJ1-5; D might be TRBD1 (5 bases). This CDR3 is built from 13 residues. Germline CDR1 reads MDHEN; CDR2 reads SYDVKM. V was cut by 7 bases and J by 3 bases, with 10 bases left in between. CDR3 sequence: CASTPDTNQPQHF. The CDR3 nucleotides read TGTGCCAGCACTCCGGACACCAATCAGCCCCAGCATTTT.

The chain couples TRBV7-2 to TRBJ2-5; 13 positions agree with TRBD2. CDR1 and CDR2 (germline): SGHTA, FQGNSA. The CDR3 spans 18 residues. J lost 4 bases, V lost 5 bases, and 13 bases had no gene match. CDR3 sequence (DNA): TGTGCCAGCAGCCTAGGCGGTAGGACTAGCGGGGGAGGAGAGACCCAGTACTTC. Translating it yields CASSLGGRTSGGGETQYF.

This chain links TRBV7-9 with TRBJ1-2; no reliable D call. The V end lost 0 bases, the J end lost 7 bases, and 12 bases lay between the germline ends. The CDR3 totals 14 residues. From germline, CDR1 is SEHNR and CDR2 FQNEAQ (reference sequence). The CDR3 is CASSLALAGSGYTF. The CDR3 nucleotides read TGTGCCAGCAGCTTAGCATTAGCCGGGAGTGGCTACACCTTC. Full variable domain (outside the CDR3, taken from reference TRBV7-9 and TRBJ1-2): DTGVSQNPRHKITKRGQNVTFRCDPISEHNRLYWYRQTLGQGPEFLTYFQNEAQLEKSRLLSDRFSAERPKGSFSTLEIQRTEQGDSAMYLCASSLALAGSGYTFGSGTRLTVV.